Presented here are 22 T cell receptor beta chains from one specimen sequenced in a study of T cell responses to AZD1222 COVID-19 vaccine. Profiled with immunoSEQ multiplex PCR; TCRdb holds only in-frame clones, not every one. The sample holds 90,000 to 110,000 clones, approximately 91% seen once. Material: peripheral blood, obtained on day 0 of MenACWY control vaccination. These receptors all come from an adult in good health.

The rearrangement uses TRBV9 and TRBJ1-5; D not resolved. V gave up 0 bases and J gave up 4 bases, with 8 bases separating them. CDR3 length equals 14 residues. Germline V gene lookup returns CDR1 SGDLS and CDR2 YYNGEE. CDR3 region: CASSVGGDNQPQHF. The CDR3 coding sequence is TGTGCCAGCAGCGTAGGGGGAGATAATCAGCCCCAGCATTTT.

The chain joins TRBV3-1 (or the pseudogene TRBV3-2) to TRBJ1-4, with 12 bases lining up with TRBD1. Losses at the gene ends were 5 bases for V and 3 bases for J; bases not matched to a gene: 13. The CDR3 contains 19 residues. Germline loops: CDR1 LGHDT, CDR2 YNNKEL (reference sequence). CDR3 in amino acids: CASSVNRDRGQISNEKLFF. In nucleotides, the CDR3 is TGTGCCAGCAGCGTAAACCGGGACAGGGGGCAAATCTCTAATGAAAAACTGTTTTTT.

This chain links TRBV3-1 (or the pseudogene TRBV3-2) with TRBJ1-5, with D possibly TRBD1 on 5 matching bases. Germline V gene sequence: CDR1 LGHDT, CDR2 YNNKEL (reference sequence). The CDR3 loop spans 14 amino acids. V lost 1 base to trimming and J lost 15 bases, with 19 bases between them. CDR3 sequence: CASSQGISGHLRHF. The CDR3 DNA sequence: TGTGCCAGCAGCCAAGGTATTTCAGGACATCTGAGGCATTTT.

The rearrangement uses TRBV5-1 and TRBJ1-1; 7 bases align to TRBD1. Trimming removed 4 bases from V and 0 bases from J; junction bases left unmatched: 6. Germline CDR1 reads SGHRS; CDR2 reads YFSETQ. The CDR3 loop spans 15 amino acids. The CDR3: CASSPGQSLNTEAFF. DNA of the CDR3: TGCGCCAGCAGCCCGGGACAGAGCTTGAACACTGAAGCTTTCTTT.

The chain combines TRBV5-1 with TRBJ1-4; weak D call: TRBD1 (6 bases). The ends were cut back, 1 base at V and 7 bases at J, with 14 bases in the middle. This CDR3 is 15 amino acids long. Germline loops: CDR1 SGHRS, CDR2 YFSETQ. CDR3 protein: CASSLLGGVGEKLFF. The DNA of the CDR3 is TGCGCCAGCAGCTTGTTGGGGGGCGTCGGTGAAAAACTGTTTTTT. The full variable domain, completed using reference TRBV5-1 and TRBJ1-4, is KAGVTQTPRYLIKTRGQQVTLSCSPISGHRSVSWYQQTPGQGLQFLFEYFSETQRNKGNFPGRFSGRQFSNSRSEMNVSTLELGDSALYLCASSLLGGVGEKLFFGSGTQLSVL.

This clone was seen just once. J is TRBJ1-5 and V is TRBV5-8; D call uncertain. This CDR3 is built from 13 residues. From germline, CDR1 is SGHTS and CDR2 YDEGEE. V was cut by 7 bases and J by 4 bases, with 12 bases left in between. CDR3 residues: CASALGRNQPQHF. The CDR3 bases are TGTGCCAGCGCTTTGGGTCGAAATCAGCCCCAGCATTTT.

V gene TRBV28 combines with J gene TRBJ2-7, with D possibly being TRBD2 (6 bases). CDR3 size: 14 residues. Trimming stripped 2 bases from V and 2 bases from J, with 10 bases between. CDR1 and CDR2 (germline): MDHEN, SYDVKM. The CDR3 is CASSLHRGAYEQYF. CDR3 nucleotides: TGTGCCAGCAGTTTACATCGCGGGGCCTACGAGCAGTACTTC.

This clone was seen once. V is TRBV6-5 and J is TRBJ2-7, with D perhaps matching TRBD1 (6 bases). The CDR3 has 12 residues. V was trimmed by 8 bases and J by 4 bases, leaving 12 bases between them. The germline V gene has CDR1 MNHEY and CDR2 SVGAGI. This CDR3 reads CASFRGTYEQYF. The CDR3 DNA reads as TGTGCCAGCTTCAGGGGAACTTACGAGCAGTACTTC.

This clone was observed a few times. This CDR3 reads CASRLRDRAGSPLHF. CDR3 DNA: TGCGCCAGCAGACTTCGGGACAGGGCGGGTTCACCCCTCCACTTT. The V and J genes are TRBV5-1 and TRBJ1-6; 9 bases are shared with TRBD1. The V and J ends lost 5 bases and 9 bases, in that order; junction bases with no gene match: 9. The germline gives CDR1 SGHRS, CDR2 YFSETQ. This CDR3 is 15 amino acids long. The full variable domain, in which reference TRBV5-1 and TRBJ1-6 provide the parts outside the CDR3, is KAGVTQTPRYLIKTRGQQVTLSCSPISGHRSVSWYQQTPGQGLQFLFEYFSETQRNKGNFPGRFSGRQFSNSRSEMNVSTLELGDSALYLCASRLRDRAGSPLHFGNGTRLTVT.

The rearrangement uses TRBV28 and TRBJ1-5; D possibly corresponds to TRBD1 (6 bases). Germline lookup yields CDR1 MDHEN and CDR2 SYDVKM. The length of the CDR3 is 16 residues. V lost 7 bases and J lost 4, with 20 bases in between. CDR3 in amino acids: CASTQFRGGGNQPQHF. The CDR3 region has the DNA TGTGCCAGCACCCAATTTCGGGGAGGGGGAAATCAGCCCCAGCATTTT. Full variable domain (rest looked up from reference TRBV28 and TRBJ1-5): DVKVTQSSRYLVKRTGEKVFLECVQDMDHENMFWYRQDPGLGLRLIYFSYDVKMKEKGDIPEGYSVSREKKERFSLILESASTNQTSMYLCASTQFRGGGNQPQHFGDGTRLSIL.

The sample holds one count of this clone. The V gene is TRBV28, the J gene TRBJ2-1; D possibly corresponds to TRBD1 (7 bases). CDR3 length: 14 residues. Germline lookup yields CDR1 MDHEN and CDR2 SYDVKM. V gave up 3 bases and J gave up 12 bases, with 18 bases separating them. The CDR3 reads CASSFSTLRGAQFF. The CDR3 DNA follows: TGTGCCAGCAGTTTCTCAACACTCAGGGGGGCGCAGTTCTTC. The full variable domain, in which reference TRBV28 and TRBJ2-1 provide the parts outside the CDR3, is DVKVTQSSRYLVKRTGEKVFLECVQDMDHENMFWYRQDPGLGLRLIYFSYDVKMKEKGDIPEGYSVSREKKERFSLILESASTNQTSMYLCASSFSTLRGAQFFGPGTRLTVL.

The chain carries TRBV28 and TRBJ1-2; D perhaps matches TRBD1 (6 bases). This CDR3 comprises 14 residues. Germline CDR1 and CDR2: MDHEN and SYDVKM. With 7 bases removed from V and 7 bases from J, the gap between germline ends came to 19 bases. The CDR3: CASNREGDYRGYTF. In DNA form, the CDR3 reads TGTGCCAGCAACAGGGAGGGGGACTATCGTGGCTACACCTTC.

This chain links TRBV6-2 or TRBV6-3 with TRBJ2-7; TRBD2 matches at 9 bases. The CDR3 contains 15 residues. The V segment lost 0 bases and the J segment 5 bases; nucleotides outside the gene matches: 5. Germline V lookup: CDR1 MNHEY, CDR2 SVGEGT. CDR3 nucleotide sequence: TGTGCCAGCAGTTACTCTAGCGGGAGTCTCGACGAGCAGTACTTC. Its protein product is CASSYSSGSLDEQYF.

The chain links TRBV29-1 to TRBJ2-7, with TRBD1 as a possible D gene (6 bases). CDR1 is SQVTM, CDR2 ANQGSEA, per germline. V was clipped by 8 bases and J by 3 bases, with 17 bases between them. This CDR3 spans 13 amino acids. The CDR3 sequence is CSIPGATHYEQYF. DNA of the CDR3: TGCAGCATCCCAGGGGCAACACACTACGAGCAGTACTTC.

This clone was seen once. The V gene is TRBV7-3, the J gene TRBJ2-1, with 11 bases matching TRBD2. V was clipped by 4 bases and J by 5 bases; unmatched bases: 10. Germline V gives CDR1 SGHTA, CDR2 FQGTGA. The CDR3 has 17 amino acids. The CDR3 reads CASSSPSGTSGHNEQFF. CDR3 bases: TGTGCCAGCAGCTCACCGTCCGGGACTAGCGGCCACAATGAGCAGTTCTTC.

The rearrangement links TRBV5-1 to TRBJ2-1; 10 bases match TRBD2. Per germline, CDR1 SGHRS and CDR2 YFSETQ. V was pared by 0 bases and J by 9 bases, with 9 bases of the junction left unmatched. The CDR3 extends over 16 amino acids. Written as DNA, the CDR3 is TGCGCCAGCAGCTTGGAAGCGGGGGGGCTATCTGTTGAGCAGTTCTTC. Translating gives CASSLEAGGLSVEQFF.

This clone was counted a single time. V gene TRBV27 combines with J gene TRBJ1-2; TRBD1 aligns across 8 bases. Germline loops: CDR1 MNHEY, CDR2 SMNVEV (reference sequence). CDR3 length: 17 amino acids. V lost 6 bases and J lost 0; bases outside the gene matches: 12. In DNA form, the CDR3 reads TGTGCCAGCAGCCCCAGACAGGGGTATATGCCTAACTATGGCTACACCTTC. This sequence encodes CASSPRQGYMPNYGYTF.

This chain connects TRBV9 to TRBJ1-3; 7 bases align to TRBD1. This CDR3 is 17 amino acids long. The ends lost 3 bases at V and 4 bases at J; junction bases unmatched: 13. Germline CDR1 reads SGDLS; CDR2 reads YYNGEE. The CDR3 protein is CASSAQGQVVSGNTIYF. The CDR3, as DNA: TGTGCCAGCAGCGCCCAAGGACAGGTGGTTTCCGGAAACACCATATATTTT.

The chain carries TRBV30 and TRBJ1-1, with TRBD1 matching 7 bases. V lost 5 bases and J lost 2; bases outside the gene matches: 14. The CDR3 spans 16 residues. Germline lookup yields CDR1 GTSNPN and CDR2 SVGIG (reference sequence). The CDR3 sequence is CAWRTNTRGGNTEAFF. The CDR3 DNA is TGTGCCTGGCGCACTAATACCAGGGGGGGCAACACTGAAGCTTTCTTT.

The chain couples TRBV7-2 to TRBJ2-7; TRBD1 matches at 10 bases. This CDR3 is built from 15 residues. Losses at the gene ends were 1 base for V and 6 bases for J; bases not matched to a gene: 6. Looked up from germline, CDR1 is SGHTA and CDR2 is FQGNSA. DNA of the CDR3: TGTGCCAGCAGCTTAGTCGCCGGGACAGGGGCCGAGCAGTACTTC. Its translation: CASSLVAGTGAEQYF. The whole variable domain, remainder taken from reference TRBV7-2 and TRBJ2-7, is GAGVSQSPSNKVTEKGKDVELRCDPISGHTALYWYRQSLGQGLEFLIYFQGNSAPDKSGLPSDRFSAERTGGSVSTLTIQRTQQEDSAVYLCASSLVAGTGAEQYFGPGTRLTVT.

The chain uses TRBV11-2 and TRBJ2-1; TRBD2 is a possible D gene (5 bases). Germline loops: CDR1 SGHAT, CDR2 FQNNGV. With 4 bases removed from V and 5 bases from J, the gap between germline ends came to 18 bases. There are 16 residues in the CDR3. The CDR3 loop reads CASSSVKERINNEQFF. CDR3 nucleotide sequence: TGTGCCAGCAGCTCGGTGAAGGAGCGGATAAACAATGAGCAGTTCTTC.

Here the CDR3 DNA reads TGTGCCAGTAGTGAGGGGCGGGGAACTGAAGCTTTCTTT. It translates to CASSEGRGTEAFF. This sequence joins TRBV19 and TRBJ1-1; the D gene is possibly TRBD1 (5 bases). The CDR3 is 13 residues long. V lost 5 bases to trimming and J lost 5 bases, with 12 bases between them. CDR1 and CDR2 from the germline V gene are LNHDA and SQIVND (reference sequence). Using reference TRBV19 and TRBJ1-1 for the parts outside the CDR3, the full variable domain is DGGITQSPKYLFRKEGQNVTLSCEQNLNHDAMYWYRQDPGQGLRLIYYSQIVNDFQKGDIAEGYSVSREKKESFPLTVTSAQKNPTAFYLCASSEGRGTEAFFGQGTRLTVV.